This TCR beta chain was retrieved from a study of T-cell reconstitution after alpha-beta-depleted transplantation in children. It was with unique molecular identifiers that the TCRbeta library was prepared. TCRdb passed the PCR reads through MiXCR, listing each CDR3 protein once. This table has 40,000 to 60,000 distinct CDR3 sequences, 7.5% to 10% appearing once. This clonotype was seen more than once but under ten times. CDR1 and CDR2 (germline): LNHNV, YYDKDF (reference sequence). V lost 0 bases and J lost 4, with 13 bases in between. This CDR3 has 16 residues. J is TRBJ2-1 and V is TRBV15, with D unclear. The TCR originated in a male patient between 2 and 9 years old who had a stem cell transplant for chronic granulomatous disease, so the T cells may come from the graft donor. The sample was PBMCs, mostly from graft donor cells, taken 60 days after TCRalphabeta/CD19-depleted stem cell transplant. This CDR3 reads CATSREATALYNEQFF. For the CDR3, the DNA is TGTGCCACCAGCAGAGAGGCGACCGCTTTATACAATGAGCAGTTCTTC.